This T cell receptor (beta chain) emerged from a study of cytomegalovirus exposure and HLA in healthy donors. Study-wide points: Apparent HLA restriction characterized most CMV-associated TCR beta chains in a later analysis. Among TCR beta chains, those listed as cytomegalovirus-associated numbered some 170. Reports indicated that the classifier achieved high specificity and sensitivity in diagnosing cytomegalovirus status.

In the case of this clone: What it recognizes is unknown.

CDR3 length equals 13 residues. The V gene lost 10 bases and the J gene lost 4 bases, with 16 bases spanning the gap. Germline V lookup: CDR1 SGHNT, CDR2 YYREEE (reference sequence). The PCR ran on 60 Vbeta and 13 Jbeta primers. TCRdb keeps only in-frame clones here, not all; method: immunoSEQ multiplex PCR. The sample includes 150,000 to 200,000 clones, approximately 84% of them seen just once. Healthy donors of bone marrow made up the group. The rearrangement links TRBV5-4 to TRBJ2-3; D possibly corresponds to TRBD1 (5 bases). The TCR was taken from a woman between 25 and 40 years old in good health and CMV-seropositive. Sequencing used PBMCs. Here the CDR3 reads CAGHSRSADTQYF. The CDR3 nucleotides are TGTGCCGGACATTCAAGGTCGGCAGATACGCAGTATTTT.